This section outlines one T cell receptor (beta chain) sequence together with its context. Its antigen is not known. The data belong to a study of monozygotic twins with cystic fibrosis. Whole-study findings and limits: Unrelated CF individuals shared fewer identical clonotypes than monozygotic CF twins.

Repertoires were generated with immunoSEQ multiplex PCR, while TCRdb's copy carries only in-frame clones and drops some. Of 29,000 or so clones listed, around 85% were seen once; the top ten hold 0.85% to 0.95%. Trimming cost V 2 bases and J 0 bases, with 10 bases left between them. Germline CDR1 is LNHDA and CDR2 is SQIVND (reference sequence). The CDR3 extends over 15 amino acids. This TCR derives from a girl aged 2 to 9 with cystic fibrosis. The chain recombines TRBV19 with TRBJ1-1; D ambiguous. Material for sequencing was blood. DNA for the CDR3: TGTGCCAGTAGTATATCGGGTCGCATGAACACTGAAGCTTTCTTT. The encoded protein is CASSISGRMNTEAFF.